This record concerns one T cell receptor beta chain sequence. This sample is drawn from a study of control samples from healthy donors and cancer patients. V lost 5 bases, J lost 10 bases, and 22 bases lay in between. Germline CDR1 is SGHDT and CDR2 is YYEEEE. The length of the CDR3 is 16 residues. Using immunoSEQ multiplex PCR, the repertoire was profiled, and TCRdb retains in-frame clones only, with some absent. Of about 170,000 clones in the sample, about nine tenths were seen once. The chain has TRBV5-6 and TRBJ1-6; D may be TRBD1 (6 bases). The sequenced sample was blood. The TCR comes from a woman aged 40 to 55 in good health. In DNA form, the CDR3 reads TGTGCCAGCAGTGGGGGCTTAGGGCTAACGGTCTCACCCCTCCACTTT. Amino acids: CASSGGLGLTVSPLHF. The full variable domain, completed using reference TRBV5-6 and TRBJ1-6, is DAGVTQSPTHLIKTRGQQVTLRCSPKSGHDTVSWYQQALGQGPQFIFQYYEEEERQRGNFPDRFSGHQFPNYSSELNVNALLLGDSALYLCASSGGLGLTVSPLHFGNGTRLTVT.